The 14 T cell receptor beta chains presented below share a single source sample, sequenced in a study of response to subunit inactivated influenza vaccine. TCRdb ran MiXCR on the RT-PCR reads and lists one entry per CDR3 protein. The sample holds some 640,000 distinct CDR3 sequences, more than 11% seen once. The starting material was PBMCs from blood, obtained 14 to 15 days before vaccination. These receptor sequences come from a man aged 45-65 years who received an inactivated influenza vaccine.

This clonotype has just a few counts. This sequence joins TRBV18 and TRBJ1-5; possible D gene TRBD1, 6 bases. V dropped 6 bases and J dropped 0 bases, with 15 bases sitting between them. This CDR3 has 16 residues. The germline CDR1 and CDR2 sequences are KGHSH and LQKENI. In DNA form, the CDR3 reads TGTGCCAGCTCCAAGGGGGGTCCTGATAGCAATCAGCCCCAGCATTTT. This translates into CASSKGGPDSNQPQHF.

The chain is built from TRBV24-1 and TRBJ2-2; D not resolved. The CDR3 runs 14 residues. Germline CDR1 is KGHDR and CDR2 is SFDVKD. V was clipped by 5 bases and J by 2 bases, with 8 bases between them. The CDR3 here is CATSANTNTGELFF. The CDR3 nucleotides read TGTGCCACCAGTGCGAACACCAACACCGGGGAGCTGTTTTTT.

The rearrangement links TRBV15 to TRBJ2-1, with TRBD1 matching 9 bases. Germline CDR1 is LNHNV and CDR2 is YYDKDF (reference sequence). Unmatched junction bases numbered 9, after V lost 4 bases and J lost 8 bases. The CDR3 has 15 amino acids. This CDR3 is CATSMAGTGNHEQFF. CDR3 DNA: TGTGCCACCAGCATGGCCGGGACAGGGAATCATGAGCAGTTCTTC.

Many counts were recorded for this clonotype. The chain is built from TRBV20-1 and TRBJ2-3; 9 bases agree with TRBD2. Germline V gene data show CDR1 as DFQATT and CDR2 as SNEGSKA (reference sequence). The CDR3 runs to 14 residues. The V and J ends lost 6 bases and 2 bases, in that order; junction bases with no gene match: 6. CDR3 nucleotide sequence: TGCAGTGCCCAACCTAGCGGGGACACAGATACGCAGTATTTT. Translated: CSAQPSGDTDTQYF.

CDR3 region: CATSRVEAGGQWELFF. CDR3 coding DNA: TGTGCCACCAGCAGAGTTGAGGCGGGGGGGCAATGGGAGCTGTTTTTT. The V and J genes are TRBV15 and TRBJ2-2, with TRBD2 matching 9 bases. The germline gives CDR1 LNHNV, CDR2 YYDKDF (reference sequence). V lost 1 base to trimming and J lost 9 bases; unmatched junction nucleotides: 9. This CDR3 is 16 amino acids long.

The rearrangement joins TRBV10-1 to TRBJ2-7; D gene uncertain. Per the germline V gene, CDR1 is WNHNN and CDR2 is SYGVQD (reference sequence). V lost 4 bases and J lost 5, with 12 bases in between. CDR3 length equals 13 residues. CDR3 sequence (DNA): TGCGCCAGCAGTGCCGCCGGATGGCACGAGCAGTACTTC. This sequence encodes CASSAAGWHEQYF.

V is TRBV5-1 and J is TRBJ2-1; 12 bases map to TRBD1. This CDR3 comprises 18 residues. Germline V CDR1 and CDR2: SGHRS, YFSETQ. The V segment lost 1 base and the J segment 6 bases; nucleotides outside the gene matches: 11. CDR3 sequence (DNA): TGCGCCAGCAGCTTGAGTCCCCCGGGGACAGGGGGCTTCAATGAGCAGTTCTTC. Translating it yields CASSLSPPGTGGFNEQFF.

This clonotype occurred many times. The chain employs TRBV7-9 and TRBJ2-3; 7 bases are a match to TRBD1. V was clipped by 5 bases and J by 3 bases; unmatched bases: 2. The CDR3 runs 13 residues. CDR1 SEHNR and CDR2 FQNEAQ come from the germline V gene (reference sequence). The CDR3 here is CASSRGQTDTQYF. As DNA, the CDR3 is TGTGCCAGCAGCAGGGGACAGACAGATACGCAGTATTTT. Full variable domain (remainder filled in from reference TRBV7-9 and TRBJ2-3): DTGVSQNPRHKITKRGQNVTFRCDPISEHNRLYWYRQTLGQGPEFLTYFQNEAQLEKSRLLSDRFSAERPKGSFSTLEIQRTEQGDSAMYLCASSRGQTDTQYFGPGTRLTVL.

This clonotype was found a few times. CDR3 loop: CSAREGLAQETQYF. The CDR3 DNA sequence: TGCAGTGCTAGAGAGGGACTAGCCCAAGAGACCCAGTACTTC. The chain links TRBV20-1 to TRBJ2-5, with 9 bases aligning to TRBD2. Germline V gene lookup returns CDR1 DFQATT and CDR2 SNEGSKA (reference sequence). V was clipped by 0 bases and J by 1 base; unmatched bases: 0. The CDR3 runs to 14 residues.

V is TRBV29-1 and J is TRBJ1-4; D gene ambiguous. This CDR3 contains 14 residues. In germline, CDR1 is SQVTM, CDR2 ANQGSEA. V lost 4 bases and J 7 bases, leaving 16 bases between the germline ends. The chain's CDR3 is CSVVGEGTGEKLFF. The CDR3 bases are TGCAGCGTTGTAGGAGAGGGAACGGGTGAAAAACTGTTTTTT.

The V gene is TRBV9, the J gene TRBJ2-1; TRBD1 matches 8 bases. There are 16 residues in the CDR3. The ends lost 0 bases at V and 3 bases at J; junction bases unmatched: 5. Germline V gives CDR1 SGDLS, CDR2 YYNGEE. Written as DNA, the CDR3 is TGTGCCAGCAGCGTAGGCCGGGACAGGTTCTACAATGAGCAGTTCTTC. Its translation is CASSVGRDRFYNEQFF.

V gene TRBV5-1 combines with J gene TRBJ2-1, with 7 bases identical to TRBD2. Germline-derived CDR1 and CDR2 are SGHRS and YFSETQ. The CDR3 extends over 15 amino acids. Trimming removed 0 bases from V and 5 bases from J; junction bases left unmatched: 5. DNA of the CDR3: TGCGCCAGCAGCTTGGGCGTGGGAGGGGACAATGAGCAGTTCTTC. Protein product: CASSLGVGGDNEQFF.

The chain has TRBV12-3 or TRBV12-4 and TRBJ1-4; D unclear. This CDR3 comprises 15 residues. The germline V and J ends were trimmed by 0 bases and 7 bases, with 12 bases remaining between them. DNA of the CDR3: TGTGCCAGCAGTTTAGCGGCCCTATGGGGTGAAAAACTGTTTTTT. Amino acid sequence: CASSLAALWGEKLFF.

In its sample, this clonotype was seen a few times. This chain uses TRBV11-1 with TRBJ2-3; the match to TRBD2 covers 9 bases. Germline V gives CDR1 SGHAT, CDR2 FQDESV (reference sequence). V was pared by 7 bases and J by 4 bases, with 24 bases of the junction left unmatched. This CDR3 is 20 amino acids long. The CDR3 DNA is TGTGCCAGCACCCTAGGACGGACTAGCGAACATGAAGACCACGCAGATACGCAGTATTTT. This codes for CASTLGRTSEHEDHADTQYF.